This T cell receptor beta chain was obtained from a study of cytomegalovirus exposure and HLA in healthy donors. Trimming stripped 4 bases from V and 2 bases from J, with 21 bases between. Germline assignment: CDR1 SGHKS and CDR2 YYEKEE (reference sequence). This CDR3 has 18 amino acids. Primers for the PCR totalled 60 Vbeta and 13 Jbeta. Here immunoSEQ multiplex PCR was the method, and the copy in TCRdb shows in-frame clones only, minus some. The sample contains over 200,000 clones, approximately 90% of which appear only once. The count of this clone is one. Its antigen is not known. Overall study findings and caveats: The authors later found HLA-associated TCR beta chains more clonally expanded than equally common others. Follow-up analysis found HLA locus-dependent TCR association rates, highest for DRB1 and lowest for HLA-C. Altogether, some 170 TCR beta chains were recorded as cytomegalovirus-associated. In vitro work confirmed that a few CMV-associated chains recognize CMV antigens.

The chain employs TRBV5-5 and TRBJ2-2; D is perhaps TRBD2 (6 bases). Input material: PBMCs. This receptor was taken from a woman under 30 in good health and CMV-seronegative. CDR3 DNA sequence: TGTGCCAGCAGCCGTCGGCGGGGTACCCCCCTTAACACCGGGGAGCTGTTTTTT. Protein product: CASSRRRGTPLNTGELFF.